This passage covers 22 T cell receptor beta chains from one sample sequenced in a study of T cell repertoires in cytomegalovirus infection. TCRdb ran MiXCR on the reads and lists one entry per CDR3 protein. Of roughly 240,000 distinct CDR3 sequences listed, 6.5% were seen once; the top ten hold more than 5.5%. The source material was PBMCs. Receptors originate from a human donor in good health (CMV status not recorded). Some clones in this sample may be carry-over from other donors' samples.

On this clonotype itself: This may stem from a read error, because a much larger clone lies one nucleotide away. J is TRBJ2-2 and V is TRBV5-1; possibly TRBD2 for D (6 bases). Germline assignment: CDR1 SGHRS and CDR2 YFSETQ. The length of the CDR3 is 11 residues. The DNA for the CDR3 is TGCGCCAGCGGAAACACCGGGGGGCTGTTTTTT. Amino acids: CASGNTGGLFF.

This clonotype was recorded many times. The CDR3 DNA reads as TGTGCCAGTAGTATGGTAGGCGGAACTGAAGCTTTCTTT. Its protein product is CASSMVGGTEAFF. The chain recombines TRBV19 with TRBJ1-1, with D unclear. Trimming took off 3 bases at V and 5 bases at J, with 10 bases between the two ends. Per germline, CDR1 LNHDA and CDR2 SQIVND (reference sequence). The CDR3 contains 13 residues.

There are many counts of this clonotype. The chain joins TRBV15 to TRBJ2-1; no reliable D call. Between the trimmed V and J ends, which lost 0 bases and 3 bases, there was a span of 12 bases. CDR3 length: 16 residues. CDR1 and CDR2 from the germline V gene are LNHNV and YYDKDF (reference sequence). As DNA, the CDR3 is TGTGCCACCAGCAGAGATTGGACGGCTCTCTACAATGAGCAGTTCTTC. Its protein product is CATSRDWTALYNEQFF.

This clonotype was seen only a few times. This sequence joins TRBV5-6 and TRBJ1-2, with D possibly being TRBD1 (6 bases). Trimming removed 4 bases at V and 4 bases at J, with 14 bases between. Germline CDR1 is SGHDT and CDR2 is YYEEEE. CDR3 length: 14 amino acids. CDR3 sequence reads: CASSEGRTAYGYTF. CDR3 nucleotide sequence: TGTGCCAGCAGCGAAGGACGGACAGCCTATGGCTACACCTTC.

This clonotype was recorded many times. The chain joins TRBV7-2 to TRBJ2-2; D might be TRBD2 (5 bases). The CDR3 loop spans 14 amino acids. Trimming removed 7 bases from V and 9 bases from J, with 18 bases in between. CDR1 is SGHTA, CDR2 FQGNSA, per germline. CDR3 sequence: CASTPGNFGRELFF. The CDR3 region has the DNA TGTGCCAGCACCCCGGGGAATTTCGGTCGGGAGCTGTTTTTT.

Ten or more counts support this clonotype. CDR3 in amino acids: CSVHDREQETQYF. The CDR3, as DNA: TGCAGCGTACACGACAGGGAACAAGAGACCCAGTACTTC. The chain is built from TRBV29-1 and TRBJ2-5, with 7 bases aligning to TRBD1. The germline V gene encodes CDR1 SQVTM and CDR2 ANQGSEA. The trim removed 6 bases at V and 2 bases at J, leaving 6 bases unmatched. This CDR3 comprises 13 residues.

The chain is built from TRBV25-1 and TRBJ2-7, with D perhaps matching TRBD1 (5 bases). The CDR3 runs 14 residues. Between the trimmed V and J ends, which lost 5 bases and 2 bases, there was a span of 13 bases. The germline V gene encodes CDR1 MGHDK and CDR2 SYGVNS. The CDR3 spells CASSNFRAPYEQYF. CDR3 coding DNA: TGTGCCAGCAGTAATTTCAGGGCCCCCTACGAGCAGTACTTC.

This clonotype was detected ten times or more. The chain has TRBV7-2 and TRBJ2-3, with 7 bases that match TRBD1. The CDR3 is 13 amino acids. CDR1 and CDR2 from the germline V gene are SGHTA and FQGNSA. Trimming cost V 1 base and J 10 bases; bases outside gene matches: 5. The CDR3 sequence: CASSLDRQGAQYF. Written as DNA, the CDR3 is TGTGCCAGCAGCTTAGATAGACAGGGAGCGCAGTATTTT.

The chain employs TRBV28 and TRBJ2-2; 9 nucleotides agree with TRBD2. Losses at the gene ends were 10 bases for V and 3 bases for J; bases not matched to a gene: 9. The CDR3 extends over 15 amino acids. Germline values: CDR1 MDHEN, CDR2 SYDVKM. CDR3 amino acids: CATLSGGPDTGELFF. As DNA, the CDR3 is TGTGCCACTCTAAGCGGGGGGCCCGACACCGGGGAGCTGTTTTTT.

With regard to this clonotype: This may arise from a read error, as a much more abundant clone is one base away. The CDR3 DNA sequence: TGCAGTCCCGGGACTAGCGGGGGAAATGAGCAGTTCTTC. Protein product: CSPGTSGGNEQFF. The chain employs TRBV20-1 and TRBJ2-1, with 14 bases identical to TRBD2. The V gene's germline CDR1 is DFQATT and CDR2 SNEGSKA (reference sequence). J was trimmed by 7 bases and V by 8 bases; bases with no gene match: 4. The CDR3 is 13 residues long.

This clonotype has more than one count but fewer than ten. The chain recombines TRBV30 with TRBJ1-1, with D unresolved. V shed 5 bases and J shed 0 bases, with 7 bases lying between them. Germline V lookup: CDR1 GTSNPN, CDR2 SVGIG (reference sequence). CDR3 length: 12 amino acids. This CDR3 is CAWDTLNTEAFF. CDR3 DNA: TGTGCCTGGGACACCTTGAACACTGAAGCTTTCTTT.

This clonotype was seen ten or more times. CDR3: CASSDRDPYNEQFF. CDR3 coding DNA: TGTGCCAGTTCGGACAGGGACCCCTACAATGAGCAGTTCTTC. The chain has TRBV6-2 or TRBV6-3 and TRBJ2-1, with TRBD1 identical over 8 bases. Trimming cost V 9 bases and J 2 bases; bases outside gene matches: 6. The germline CDR1 and CDR2 sequences are MNHEY and SVGEGT. The CDR3 extends over 14 amino acids.

The genes are TRBV6-2 or TRBV6-3 and TRBJ2-7, with 13 bases fitting TRBD2. This CDR3 comprises 17 residues. The trim removed 2 bases at V and 2 bases at J, leaving 6 bases unmatched. Germline values: CDR1 MNHEY, CDR2 SVGEGT. CDR3 in amino acids: CASSYGTSGESTYEQYF. The CDR3 region has the DNA TGTGCCAGCAGTTACGGGACTAGCGGGGAATCCACCTACGAGCAGTACTTC.

There are many counts of this clonotype. This chain connects TRBV6-2 or TRBV6-3 to TRBJ2-7, with D perhaps given as TRBD1 or TRBD2 (5 bases each). With 6 bases removed from V and 2 bases from J, the gap between germline ends came to 17 bases. CDR1 and CDR2 (germline): MNHEY, SVGEGT. This CDR3 has 15 residues. The CDR3 region has the DNA TGTGCCAGCAGCTTACCCACTAAGGGACCCTACGAGCAGTACTTC. This translates into CASSLPTKGPYEQYF.

This clonotype was seen many times. This chain joins TRBV15 and TRBJ2-3; D is ambiguous. Trimming shortened V by 0 bases and J by 0 bases, and 4 bases separated the two germline ends. Per germline, CDR1 LNHNV and CDR2 YYDKDF (reference sequence). The CDR3 is made up of 14 amino acids. CDR3 sequence (DNA): TGTGCCACCAGCAGAGATGTGAGCACAGATACGCAGTATTTT. Translation gives CATSRDVSTDTQYF.

In regard to this clonotype: At one boundary the junction diverges from the germline segment, which might be a read error. This chain links TRBV7-2 with TRBJ2-3; 8 nucleotides match TRBD2. CDR3 size: 19 residues. Germline lookup yields CDR1 SGHTA and CDR2 FQGNSA. The DNA of the CDR3 is TGTGCCAGCAGCCCCGTTAGTGGGATTTTAGCGGGAAGCACAGATGCGCAGTATTTT. Translation: CASSPVSGILAGSTDAQYF.

This clonotype was detected ten times or more. This chain links TRBV10-3 with TRBJ2-7, with no clear D. Germline V gives CDR1 ENHRY, CDR2 SYGVKD. The CDR3 contains 13 residues. Trimming pared 3 bases from V and 0 bases from J, leaving 6 bases between. The CDR3 DNA follows: TGTGCCATCAGTGATTTGAGCTCCTACGAGCAGTACTTC. Its translation is CAISDLSSYEQYF.

The V and J genes are TRBV7-2 and TRBJ2-7; 8 positions match TRBD2. With 6 bases clipped from V and 12 bases from J, the junction kept 16 bases outside the gene matches. The CDR3 loop spans 14 amino acids. The germline gives CDR1 SGHTA, CDR2 FQGNSA. CDR3 nucleotides: TGTGCCAGCAGTTCGGCGGGGGGCAGTGTTAAGGGGTACTTC. It translates to CASSSAGGSVKGYF. The whole variable domain, remainder taken from reference TRBV7-2 and TRBJ2-7, is GAGVSQSPSNKVTEKGKDVELRCDPISGHTALYWYRQSLGQGLEFLIYFQGNSAPDKSGLPSDRFSAERTGGSVSTLTIQRTQQEDSAVYLCASSSAGGSVKGYFGPGTRLTVT.

This clonotype was seen a handful of times. The chain couples TRBV20-1 to TRBJ2-5; no reliable D call. V lost 6 bases to trimming and J lost 5 bases, with 16 bases between them. Germline values: CDR1 DFQATT, CDR2 SNEGSKA (reference sequence). This CDR3 has 13 amino acids. CDR3 protein: CSAPGQLGETQYF. The CDR3 region has the DNA TGCAGTGCCCCGGGCCAACTCGGGGAGACCCAGTACTTC.

This clonotype was seen repeatedly, ten times or more. The chain carries TRBV7-2 and TRBJ2-1; 11 positions agree with TRBD2. V was clipped by 0 bases and J by 10 bases; unmatched bases: 8. This CDR3 contains 16 residues. CDR1 and CDR2 (germline): SGHTA, FQGNSA. The CDR3 is CASSLASGGVSPEQFF. CDR3 DNA sequence: TGTGCCAGCAGCTTAGCTAGCGGGGGGGTATCCCCCGAGCAGTTCTTC.

This clonotype has more than one count but fewer than ten. This chain uses TRBV3-1 with TRBJ1-2, with TRBD1 as a possible D gene (5 bases). Germline loops: CDR1 LGHDT, CDR2 YNNKEL (reference sequence). This CDR3 has 16 residues. V lost 4 bases and J lost 2, with 17 bases in between. CDR3 region: CASSLFGTGANYGYTF. For the CDR3, the DNA is TGTGCCAGCAGCCTTTTCGGCACCGGGGCGAACTATGGCTACACCTTC.

This clonotype was observed many times. This chain uses TRBV18 with TRBJ1-5; D ambiguous. From germline, CDR1 is KGHSH and CDR2 LQKENI. V shed 2 bases and J shed 1 base, with 3 bases lying between them. The CDR3 has 13 residues. The CDR3 loop reads CASSPGSNQPQHF. In DNA, the CDR3 is TGTGCCAGCTCACCAGGGAGCAATCAGCCCCAGCATTTT. Supplemented by reference TRBV18 and TRBJ1-5, the full variable domain reads NAGVMQNPRHLVRRRGQEARLRCSPMKGHSHVYWYRQLPEEGLKFMVYLQKENIIDESGMPKERFSAEFPKEGPSILRIQQVVRGDSAAYFCASSPGSNQPQHFGDGTRLSIL.